A single sample gave rise to the 14 T cell receptor beta chains below, sequenced in a study of T cells after yellow fever vaccination (dated by TCRdb to the late 2010s). The receptor library was made with 5' RACE. Reads for this sample came from an Illumina HiSeq 2500. Clones were called with MiXCR by TCRdb after fastp trimmed the public reads at Q25, and only in-frame beta chains were retained. Identical CDR3 proteins give one entry, which carries the most common genes and DNA. This sample holds some 32,000 distinct CDR3 sequences; 3.5% to 5% were observed only once. Approximately 45% of the sample is taken by the ten largest. The sample's treatment or condition, from its label and the paper: live attenuated yellow fever vaccine strain. This sample comprised CD8+ T cells sorted from PBMCs, obtained 5 days after the yellow fever booster vaccination. The receptors here all came from a man aged 30 to 45 who received the YFV17D yellow fever vaccine.

The table lists this clonotype with many counts. The chain couples TRBV20-1 to TRBJ2-1; 13 nucleotides line up with TRBD2. The CDR3 sequence is 16 residues long. Germline CDR1 and CDR2: DFQATT and SNEGSKA (reference sequence). V gave up 0 bases and J gave up 5 bases; unmatched junction bases: 4. In DNA form, the CDR3 reads TGCAGTGCTAGAGACCAAGGACTAGCGGGAGACAATGAGCAGTTCTTC. It yields the protein CSARDQGLAGDNEQFF.

This clonotype was detected ten times or more. This sequence joins TRBV29-1 and TRBJ2-2; D is ambiguous. The CDR3 spans 12 residues. In germline, CDR1 is SQVTM, CDR2 ANQGSEA. V lost 3 bases and J lost 2, with 4 bases in between. For the CDR3, the DNA is TGCAGCGTTGACCCAAACACCGGGGAGCTGTTTTTT. Translating gives CSVDPNTGELFF.

This clonotype was counted many times. This sequence joins TRBV6-5 and TRBJ2-1; D is unclear. From germline, CDR1 is MNHEY and CDR2 SVGAGI. Trimming removed 2 bases from V and 3 bases from J, with 8 bases in between. The CDR3 runs 14 residues. As DNA, the CDR3 is TGTGCCAGCAGTTACAGACACCACTACAATGAGCAGTTCTTC. It encodes CASSYRHHYNEQFF.

This clonotype was seen at least ten times. The chain has TRBV11-2 and TRBJ2-7, with TRBD2 identical over 10 bases. Germline CDR1 and CDR2: SGHAT and FQNNGV. V shed 4 bases, J shed 3 bases, and the junction held 15 bases outside the gene matches. The CDR3 loop spans 18 amino acids. CDR3 amino acids: CASSSKPAGGPIFYEQYF. The CDR3 bases are TGTGCCAGCAGCTCGAAACCAGCGGGAGGGCCCATTTTCTACGAGCAGTACTTC. Full variable domain (outside the CDR3, taken from reference TRBV11-2 and TRBJ2-7): EAGVAQSPRYKIIEKRQSVAFWCNPISGHATLYWYQQILGQGPKLLIQFQNNGVVDDSQLPKDRFSAERLKGVDSTLKIQPAKLEDSAVYLCASSSKPAGGPIFYEQYFGPGTRLTVT.

This clonotype was recorded many times. V is TRBV20-1 and J is TRBJ2-7; 7 nucleotides agree with TRBD2. The V segment lost 4 bases and the J segment 3 bases; nucleotides outside the gene matches: 6. The CDR3 runs 13 residues. Germline CDR1 reads DFQATT; CDR2 reads SNEGSKA (reference sequence). The CDR3 bases are TGCAGTGCTATCACCGGGACTATCTACGAGCAGTACTTC. Its protein is CSAITGTIYEQYF.

This clonotype came up many times. The J gene is TRBJ2-7, the V gene TRBV20-1; 9 positions match TRBD2. Per the germline V gene, CDR1 is DFQATT and CDR2 is SNEGSKA (reference sequence). The CDR3 runs 13 residues. V dropped 3 bases and J dropped 6; count of bases not matched to a gene: 6. CDR3 DNA: TGCAGTGCTAGTTTGGCTAGCGGGATCGAGCAGTACTTC. Amino acids: CSASLASGIEQYF.

This clonotype was counted at least ten times. The CDR3 bases are TGCGCCAGCAGTATGACAGGATACTACGAGCAGTACTTC. It is translated as CASSMTGYYEQYF. The J gene is TRBJ2-7, the V gene TRBV5-1; D may be TRBD1 (6 bases). V shed 5 bases and J shed 3 bases, with 12 bases lying between them. Germline loops: CDR1 SGHRS, CDR2 YFSETQ. The length of the CDR3 is 13 residues.

This clonotype was seen at least ten times. This chain joins TRBV6-5 and TRBJ2-1; the D is unclear. CDR1 and CDR2 from the germline V gene are MNHEY and SVGAGI. CDR3 length equals 14 residues. Trimming removed 0 bases from V and 4 bases from J, with 7 bases in between. The CDR3 DNA sequence: TGTGCCAGCAGTTACTCGAATTCTTACAATGAGCAGTTCTTC. Its translation is CASSYSNSYNEQFF.

Many counts were recorded for this clonotype. V is TRBV7-9 and J is TRBJ2-5, with 7 positions matching TRBD1. Trimming cost V 1 base and J 0 bases; bases outside gene matches: 5. The CDR3 extends over 16 amino acids. CDR1 and CDR2 from the germline V gene are SEHNR and FQNEAQ (reference sequence). DNA of the CDR3: TGTGCCAGCAGCTTAGACACCGGGACAGACCAAGAGACCCAGTACTTC. Amino acid sequence: CASSLDTGTDQETQYF.

Many counts were recorded for this clonotype. This chain links TRBV30 with TRBJ1-5; TRBD1 aligns across 9 bases. There are 14 residues in the CDR3. The V and J ends lost 2 bases and 7 bases, in that order; junction bases with no gene match: 6. Germline V lookup: CDR1 GTSNPN, CDR2 SVGIG (reference sequence). The CDR3 bases are TGTGCCTGGAGTCCCGGACAGGGGTGGCAGCCCCAGCATTTT. Encoded protein: CAWSPGQGWQPQHF.

A note on this clonotype: This clone may be a read error of a much larger clone one base away. V gene TRBV3-1 combines with J gene TRBJ2-1; maybe TRBD2 (6 bases). This CDR3 region has 18 residues. Germline loops: CDR1 LGHDT, CDR2 YNNKEL (reference sequence). Trimming removed 8 bases at V and 1 base at J, with 24 bases between. DNA of the CDR3: TGTGCCAGCTGTTTTTCTATCGAGCGGGTTGAGTCCTACAATGAGCAGTTCTTC. Translating gives CASCFSIERVESYNEQFF.

This chain connects TRBV19 to TRBJ1-1, with D possibly matching TRBD1 (6 bases). Trimming shortened V by 7 bases and J by 7 bases, and 13 bases separated the two germline ends. CDR1 and CDR2 (germline): LNHDA, SQIVND (reference sequence). This CDR3 is 12 amino acids long. CDR3 sequence reads: CASNLQGFEAFF. CDR3 bases: TGTGCCAGTAATTTACAGGGATTTGAAGCTTTCTTT.

This clonotype has a count of ten or more. CDR3 sequence: CSARSRREARNTQYF. CDR3 sequence (DNA): TGCAGTGCTAGAAGTCGGCGGGAGGCCCGAAATACGCAGTATTTT. V usage is TRBV20-1 and J usage is TRBJ2-3; 8 bases fit TRBD2. Germline trimming cut 2 bases from V and 7 bases from J; bases unmatched to any gene: 11. There are 15 residues in the CDR3. CDR1 DFQATT and CDR2 SNEGSKA come from the germline V gene (reference sequence).

At least ten counts were recorded for this clonotype. The genes are TRBV13 and TRBJ2-7, with 9 nucleotides matching TRBD1. The germline gives CDR1 PRHDT, CDR2 FYEKMQ (reference sequence). With 5 bases clipped from V and 4 bases from J, the junction kept 6 bases outside the gene matches. The CDR3 loop spans 14 amino acids. The CDR3 DNA reads TGTGCCAGCAGCCGCCGGGACAGGGTTTACGAGCAGTACTTC. Amino acids: CASSRRDRVYEQYF.